This TCR beta chain was sequenced for a study of T cells in Graves' hyperthyroidism and ophthalmopathy. Overall study: The initial diagnosis was the point when peripheral blood was collected, ahead of any treatment.

Participants, patients aged 18 to 65, had newly diagnosed hyperthyroidism with a duration under 2 months. Extraction of PBMCs used about 9.2 ml of fresh peripheral blood. Regions amplified from RNA transcripts were the TCR beta CDR3 regions. HTBI primers were the set used in a first-round RT-PCR of the TCR CDR3. TCRdb passed the multiplex PCR reads through MiXCR, listing each CDR3 protein once. The table includes more than 450,000 distinct CDR3 sequences, less than 15% detected once. This clonotype was seen at least ten times. Its target is not known. From germline, CDR1 is MDHEN and CDR2 SYDVKM. Trimming took 3 bases from V and 6 from J, leaving 12 bases between them. CDR3 length: 13 residues. Broader study findings: Stable hyperthyroidism was told apart from ophthalmopathy by a model built on 13 V-J features.

Sequenced input: blood. The genes are TRBV28 and TRBJ2-7; D is tentatively TRBD1 or TRBD2 (5 bases each). The TCR originated in a woman in her thirties or forties with Graves' hyperthyroidism. Written as DNA, the CDR3 is TGTGCCAGCAGTTTTGGGGGTCACAGCGAGCAGTACTTC. Translation: CASSFGGHSEQYF.